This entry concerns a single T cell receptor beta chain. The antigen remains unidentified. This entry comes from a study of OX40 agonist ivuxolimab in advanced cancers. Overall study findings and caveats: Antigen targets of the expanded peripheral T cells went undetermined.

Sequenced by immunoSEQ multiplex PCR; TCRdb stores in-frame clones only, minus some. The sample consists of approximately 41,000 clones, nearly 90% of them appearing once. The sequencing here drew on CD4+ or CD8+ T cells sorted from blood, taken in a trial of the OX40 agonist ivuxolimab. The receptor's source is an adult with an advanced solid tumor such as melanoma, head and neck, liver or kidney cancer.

Written as DNA, the CDR3 is TGTGCCAGCAGCTTATCTTCTCTCGGCCCGAACACCGGGGAGCTGTTTTTT. This sequence encodes CASSLSSLGPNTGELFF. The chain links TRBV7-9 to TRBJ2-2; no clear D. V was shortened by 2 bases and J by 0 bases, with 13 bases between the two germline ends. CDR1 and CDR2 from the germline V gene are SEHNR and FQNEAQ (reference sequence). This CDR3 spans 17 amino acids.